This T cell receptor beta chain was documented in a study of T cell responses to AZD1222 COVID-19 vaccine. Study-wide background: Investigators merged groups given second doses at roughly 4 or roughly 12 weeks.

The protocol was immunoSEQ multiplex PCR, while the TCRdb copy is restricted to in-frame clones and leaves out a portion. The sample consists of 150,000 or so clones, around 89% of them appearing once. A word on this clone: No antigen is known for it.

V lost 5 bases and J lost 0; bases outside the gene matches: 4. The CDR3 is made up of 15 amino acids. Germline values: CDR1 MDHEN, CDR2 SYDVKM. Study-level results: Donors were chiefly white British, with a greater number of females, and clonal diversity was perhaps underestimated. Spike-specific TCR breadth and depth went up after people got two AZD1222 doses.

This specimen was peripheral blood, taken on day 0 of AZD1222 vaccination. This rearrangement joins TRBV28 to TRBJ2-3; 8 positions agree with TRBD1. This TCR derives from an adult in good health. The CDR3 loop reads CASSLWTGSTDTQYF. CDR3 coding DNA: TGTGCCAGCAGTCTTTGGACAGGGAGCACAGATACGCAGTATTTT.